The 21 T cell receptor beta chains listed next were all sequenced from one sample in a study of shared clonotypes between healthy human individuals. The protocol was immunoSEQ multiplex PCR, while the TCRdb copy is restricted to in-frame clones and leaves out a portion. Of 2.3 million or so clones in the sample, 85% to 95% were seen once. Sequencing was carried out using naive CD4+ T cells from PBMCs. Subset given: CD45RA+ positively selected. The receptor set was obtained from a man aged 18 to 29 in good health. Some clones in this sample may be carry-over from other donors' samples.

The chain combines TRBV7-2 with TRBJ2-2, with a tentative D call TRBD2 (5 bases). The ends were cut back, 2 bases at V and 7 bases at J, with 14 bases in the middle. Germline-derived CDR1 and CDR2 are SGHTA and FQGNSA. The CDR3 is made up of 15 amino acids. CDR3 coding DNA: TGTGCCAGCAGCTTACGGAGCGGAAACGGCGGGGAGCTGTTTTTT. Protein sequence: CASSLRSGNGGELFF.

V gene TRBV19 combines with J gene TRBJ2-7, with a tentative D call TRBD1 (5 bases). With 5 bases removed from V and 3 bases from J, the gap between germline ends came to 17 bases. Germline assignment: CDR1 LNHDA and CDR2 SQIVND (reference sequence). The CDR3 consists of 15 residues. The CDR3 here is CASSERQITFYEQYF. In nucleotides, the CDR3 is TGTGCCAGTAGTGAAAGACAGATAACTTTCTACGAGCAGTACTTC.

V is TRBV15 and J is TRBJ1-1; TRBD1 might be the D (6 bases). The CDR3 is 14 amino acids. Trimming stripped 6 bases from V and 1 base from J, with 12 bases between. Germline-derived CDR1 and CDR2 are LNHNV and YYDKDF (reference sequence). CDR3 region: CATSRGPGNTEAFF. The DNA of the CDR3 is TGTGCCACCAGTCGGGGGCCCGGGAACACTGAAGCTTTCTTT.

This clone has a single count. This rearrangement joins TRBV2 to TRBJ2-5; 8 bases fit TRBD2. The ends lost 7 bases at V and 5 bases at J; junction bases unmatched: 12. Germline V gene lookup returns CDR1 SNHLY and CDR2 FYNNEI. The CDR3 is 15 residues long. The CDR3 loop is CASTRIGASGETQYF. CDR3 nucleotides: TGTGCCAGCACCCGAATAGGGGCTAGCGGGGAGACCCAGTACTTC.

CDR3 residues: CASSEGQATYGYTF. CDR3 bases: TGCGCCAGCAGCGAGGGACAGGCCACTTATGGCTACACCTTC. The chain uses TRBV5-1 and TRBJ1-2; 8 bases are a match to TRBD1. The CDR3 runs to 14 residues. Trimming at V came to 4 bases and at J to 5 bases, leaving 7 bases not matched to a gene. CDR1 SGHRS and CDR2 YFSETQ come from the germline V gene. Drawing the rest from reference TRBV5-1 and TRBJ1-2, the complete variable domain is KAGVTQTPRYLIKTRGQQVTLSCSPISGHRSVSWYQQTPGQGLQFLFEYFSETQRNKGNFPGRFSGRQFSNSRSEMNVSTLELGDSALYLCASSEGQATYGYTFGSGTRLTVV.

The chain recombines TRBV7-2 with TRBJ1-2; D possibly corresponds to TRBD1 (6 bases). Between the trimmed V and J ends, which lost 5 bases and 8 bases, there was a span of 18 bases. Germline-derived CDR1 and CDR2 are SGHTA and FQGNSA. CDR3 length equals 14 residues. For the CDR3, the DNA is TGTGCCAGCAGCCCCGCCGGGGGCATTCTGGGCTACACCTTC. Translated: CASSPAGGILGYTF.

Note on this clone: Additional DNA sequences in this sample encode the identical CDR3. The rearrangement uses TRBV18 and TRBJ2-7; 8 positions match TRBD1. Germline loops: CDR1 KGHSH, CDR2 LQKENI. V dropped 3 bases and J dropped 2; count of bases not matched to a gene: 3. The CDR3 loop spans 14 amino acids. The CDR3 DNA reads as TGTGCCAGCTCACCTGGGACAGGTCCCTACGAGCAGTACTTC. Residues: CASSPGTGPYEQYF.

The chain couples TRBV5-1 to TRBJ2-1, with 8 bases identical to TRBD1. CDR1 is SGHRS and CDR2 is YFSETQ in the germline V gene. The trim removed 10 bases at V and 8 bases at J, leaving 5 bases unmatched. This CDR3 is built from 11 residues. The CDR3 coding sequence is TGCGCCTCGGCAGGGGGCGATGAGCAGTTCTTC. Translating it yields CASAGGDEQFF.

The chain recombines TRBV11-2 with TRBJ1-2, with a weak D call TRBD1 (5 bases). CDR3 length: 14 amino acids. Looked up from germline, CDR1 is SGHAT and CDR2 is FQNNGV. Trimming took off 0 bases at V and 7 bases at J, with 12 bases between the two ends. The CDR3 DNA reads TGTGCCAGCAGCTTAGAGGTCGGCGGGGCTGGCTACACCTTC. Protein: CASSLEVGGAGYTF. Complete variable domain (other parts from reference TRBV11-2 and TRBJ1-2): EAGVAQSPRYKIIEKRQSVAFWCNPISGHATLYWYQQILGQGPKLLIQFQNNGVVDDSQLPKDRFSAERLKGVDSTLKIQPAKLEDSAVYLCASSLEVGGAGYTFGSGTRLTVV.

The count of this clone is one. The rearrangement joins TRBV28 to TRBJ1-1; D is undetermined. The CDR3 extends over 13 amino acids. V was cut by 1 base and J by 11 bases, with 14 bases left in between. In germline, CDR1 is MDHEN, CDR2 SYDVKM. CDR3 protein: CASSLSGARGAFF. In DNA form, the CDR3 reads TGTGCCAGCAGTTTATCGGGTGCTCGGGGTGCTTTCTTT.

The rearrangement joins TRBV5-1 to TRBJ2-3; D is ambiguous. V lost 3 bases, J lost 10 bases, and 15 bases lay in between. Per the germline V gene, CDR1 is SGHRS and CDR2 is YFSETQ. This CDR3 has 13 amino acids. CDR3 DNA: TGCGCCAGCAGCTACCAGGCCGGGCGGCCGCAGTATTTT. This sequence encodes CASSYQAGRPQYF.

This rearrangement joins TRBV19 to TRBJ2-5; TRBD2 is a possible D gene (6 bases). There are 14 residues in the CDR3. V gave up 4 bases and J gave up 2 bases, with 11 bases separating them. Germline V gene sequence: CDR1 LNHDA, CDR2 SQIVND (reference sequence). The CDR3 sequence is CASSRVAAQETQYF. Written as DNA, the CDR3 is TGTGCCAGTAGTAGGGTAGCGGCACAAGAGACCCAGTACTTC.

The CDR3 sequence is CASSLTGRGYEQYF. The CDR3 nucleotides are TGCGCCAGCAGCTTGACCGGCCGGGGCTACGAGCAGTACTTC. This chain joins TRBV5-1 and TRBJ2-7; tentative D call: TRBD2 (5 bases). The CDR3 contains 14 residues. Trimming stripped 1 base from V and 3 bases from J, with 11 bases between. Germline lookup yields CDR1 SGHRS and CDR2 YFSETQ.

The V call is TRBV2, the J call TRBJ2-4, with D possibly matching TRBD1 (6 bases). Germline lookup yields CDR1 SNHLY and CDR2 FYNNEI. The CDR3 runs 13 residues. The germline V and J ends were trimmed by 1 base and 8 bases, with 9 bases remaining between them. DNA for the CDR3: TGTGCCAGCAGTGAAGACAGGGTCGACATTCAGTACTTC. Translating gives CASSEDRVDIQYF.

The genes are TRBV30 and TRBJ1-4; D perhaps matches TRBD1 (6 bases). Germline V gene lookup returns CDR1 GTSNPN and CDR2 SVGIG (reference sequence). Trimming cost V 2 bases and J 6 bases, with 13 bases left between them. This CDR3 is 14 amino acids long. Here the CDR3 DNA reads TGTGCCTGGAGTCCCAGGGGCTTTGATGAAAAACTGTTTTTT. This translates into CAWSPRGFDEKLFF. Drawing the rest from reference TRBV30 and TRBJ1-4, the complete variable domain is SQTIHQWPATLVQPVGSPLSLECTVEGTSNPNLYWYRQAAGRGLQLLFYSVGIGQISSEVPQNLSASRPQDRQFILSSKKLLLSDSGFYLCAWSPRGFDEKLFFGSGTQLSVL.

DNA of the CDR3: TGTGCCAGCACCGATCCTTGGGCGGTTGGCGAAAAACTGTTTTTT. It specifies CASTDPWAVGEKLFF. The genes are TRBV6-1 and TRBJ1-4; no firm D call. Trimming cost V 7 bases and J 8 bases, with 20 bases left between them. Germline CDR1 MNHNS, CDR2 SASEGT. This CDR3 is built from 15 residues.

The chain carries TRBV15 and TRBJ2-3; 9 bases are a match to TRBD1. The V gene end was trimmed by 1 base and the J gene end by 2 bases; junction bases not matched to a gene: 1. This CDR3 has 15 amino acids. Looked up from germline, CDR1 is LNHNV and CDR2 is YYDKDF (reference sequence). Written as DNA, the CDR3 is TGTGCCACCAGCAGAGGGACAGGGGTCACAGATACGCAGTATTTT. Translation gives CATSRGTGVTDTQYF.

This clone was observed once. The V gene is TRBV7-2, the J gene TRBJ1-1; D is unresolved. Per the germline V gene, CDR1 is SGHTA and CDR2 is FQGNSA. Deletions cut 4 bases from V and 0 bases from J, with 15 bases between. The CDR3 is made up of 16 amino acids. The CDR3 spells CASSSSGGILNTEAFF. The CDR3 coding sequence is TGTGCCAGCAGCTCCTCAGGCGGGATTCTGAACACTGAAGCTTTCTTT. The variable domain in full, completed from reference TRBV7-2 and TRBJ1-1, reads GAGVSQSPSNKVTEKGKDVELRCDPISGHTALYWYRQSLGQGLEFLIYFQGNSAPDKSGLPSDRFSAERTGGSVSTLTIQRTQQEDSAVYLCASSSSGGILNTEAFFGQGTRLTVV.

As for this clone: Different DNA sequences within this sample yield the same CDR3. This chain links TRBV5-1 with TRBJ2-3, with D uncertain. CDR1 is SGHRS and CDR2 is YFSETQ in the germline V gene. Trimming removed 0 bases at V and 2 bases at J, with 10 bases between. This CDR3 is built from 15 residues. Here the CDR3 reads CASSLVAGNTDTQYF. Written as DNA, the CDR3 is TGCGCCAGCAGCTTGGTGGCTGGGAACACAGATACGCAGTATTTT.

V gene TRBV28 combines with J gene TRBJ1-4; 7 bases agree with TRBD1. V lost 8 bases and J lost 7; bases outside the gene matches: 13. Germline assignment: CDR1 MDHEN and CDR2 SYDVKM. This CDR3 has 15 residues. This CDR3 reads CASSRTGTAAEKLFF. For the CDR3, the DNA is TGTGCCAGCTCAAGGACGGGGACAGCCGCTGAAAAACTGTTTTTT. Combining the CDR3 with reference TRBV28 and TRBJ1-4 gives the whole variable domain DVKVTQSSRYLVKRTGEKVFLECVQDMDHENMFWYRQDPGLGLRLIYFSYDVKMKEKGDIPEGYSVSREKKERFSLILESASTNQTSMYLCASSRTGTAAEKLFFGSGTQLSVL.

The genes are TRBV28 and TRBJ2-6; 8 nucleotides agree with TRBD1. This CDR3 has 17 amino acids. Germline V gene data show CDR1 as MDHEN and CDR2 as SYDVKM. V lost 4 bases and J lost 2; bases outside the gene matches: 7. For the CDR3, the DNA is TGTGCCAGCAGTTCTCCGGGACAGGCGGCTGGGGCCAACGTCCTGACTTTC. Protein product: CASSSPGQAAGANVLTF.